The 2 T cell receptor beta chains presented below share a single source sample, sequenced in a study of OX40 agonist ivuxolimab in advanced cancers. The library relied on the immunoSEQ multiplex PCR assay. Entries here come from immuneACCESS through TCRdb and include only in-frame sequences with V and J called. Some clones fail to appear in such tables; in the studies checked, an unresolved V gene covers under half of the shortfall, and the cause of the remainder is unknown. The sample table holds approximately 72,000 clones, of which 65% to 85% were seen once. The top ten clonotypes cover around 0.75% of the sample. The sample was CD4+ or CD8+ T cells sorted from blood, taken in a trial of the OX40 agonist ivuxolimab. The receptor source for this set is an adult with an advanced solid tumor such as melanoma, head and neck, liver or kidney cancer.

The chain links TRBV4-1 to TRBJ1-5; the match to TRBD1 covers 7 bases. With 0 bases clipped from V and 1 base from J, the junction kept 3 bases outside the gene matches. CDR1 and CDR2 (germline): MGHRA, YSYEKL. This CDR3 is 16 amino acids long. In nucleotides, the CDR3 is TGCGCCAGCAGCCAAGATAGGGGACAGAGCAATCAGCCCCAGCATTTT. As protein: CASSQDRGQSNQPQHF.

The chain is built from TRBV7-9 and TRBJ2-5; the match to TRBD2 covers 7 bases. The CDR3 has 15 amino acids. Germline trimming cut 5 bases from V and 0 bases from J; bases unmatched to any gene: 6. Germline V lookup: CDR1 SEHNR, CDR2 FQNEAQ (reference sequence). In DNA form, the CDR3 reads TGTGCCAGCAGCCCGCTCGGGGGGTACCAAGAGACCCAGTACTTC. It encodes CASSPLGGYQETQYF.